The T cell receptor beta chain under discussion was sequenced for a study of beta chain features in type 1 diabetes. The authors sorted CD4+ naive, central memory, regulatory and stem cell-like memory cells via CD45RO/CCR7/CD25/CD127/CD95/CD27. Study results and caveats: The study found moderately but significantly shorter TCRB CDR3s in all four CD4+ subsets of Type 1 diabetes patients. Among type 1 diabetes patients, VDJ junctions had fewer insertions and more deletions.

TCRB transcripts that were expressed got sequenced, as all of the isolated RNA had been reverse transcribed. Some clones are missing from TCRdb's copy, which holds only in-frame ones; the method was immunoSEQ multiplex PCR. The sample carries roughly 14,000 clones, around two fifths recorded once. For this clone: What it recognizes is unknown.

The sequence was collected from a woman aged 40 to 49 in good health. The specimen sequenced was stem cell memory CD4+ T cells from blood.

This chain's CDR3 is CASSEDWITDTQYF. The CDR3, as DNA: TGTGCCAGCAGTGAAGACTGGATCACAGATACGCAGTATTTT. The chain has TRBV6-5 and TRBJ2-3; the D is unclear. V was shortened by 5 bases and J by 2 bases, with 11 bases between the two germline ends. The CDR3 has 14 residues. Germline CDR1 is MNHEY and CDR2 is SVGAGI.